The rows below give T cell receptor beta chains drawn from one sample of a study of prognosis after radiotherapy for stage I lung cancer. TCRdb re-called the multiplex PCR reads through MiXCR, storing one row per CDR3 protein. The sample consists of some 28,000 distinct CDR3 sequences, roughly 30% of them appearing once. The source was PBMCs, collected before or after stereotactic body radiation therapy (not recorded which). Source of these receptors: a donor of 50 years or more with non-small cell lung cancer. The CDR3 runs from the conserved cysteine through the conserved F or W. A D gene is named only where the DNA matches it firmly. The listing skips clone size in some rows; elsewhere it reads once, few, many or a size class.

j_call,clone_size,d_call,v_call,cdr3_aa,cdr3_nt
TRBJ2-7,many,NA,TRBV5-5,CASSQRYYEQYF,TGTGCCAGCAGCCAGAGATACTACGAGCAGTACTTC
TRBJ1-5,NA,TRBD1,TRBV6-1,CASVLGIGGGNQPQHF,TGTGCCAGCGTCCTAGGGATAGGGGGCGGCAATCAGCCCCAGCATTTT
TRBJ2-3,many,TRBD2,TRBV5-1,CASSSSSGGADTQYF,TGCGCCAGCAGTTCGAGTAGCGGGGGCGCAGATACGCAGTATTTT
TRBJ2-7,NA,TRBD2,TRBV2,CATFSGASYEQYF,TGTGCCACCTTTAGCGGGGCCTCCTACGAGCAGTACTTC
TRBJ2-5,many,TRBD1,TRBV18,CASSAGQGMISQYF,TGTGCCAGCTCGGCGGGACAGGGCATGATTTCCCAGTACTTC
TRBJ1-1,NA,NA,TRBV6-1,CASTKNERSEAFF,TGTGCCAGCACCAAAAACGAGAGGTCTGAAGCTTTCTTT
TRBJ1-5,NA,NA,TRBV5-1,CASSLDGDSNQPQHF,TGCGCCAGCAGCTTGGACGGGGATAGCAACCAGCCCCAGCATTTT
TRBJ2-7,many,TRBD2,TRBV5-4,CASSFTSGSYEQYF,TGTGCCAGCAGCTTCACTAGCGGGAGCTACGAGCAGTACTTC
TRBJ2-2,many,NA,TRBV27,CASRTNTGELFF,TGTGCCAGCAGGACGAACACCGGGGAGCTGTTTTTT
TRBJ1-2,many,NA,TRBV19,CAISLRGRANYGYTF,TGTGCCATCTCCCTCAGAGGTAGGGCTAACTATGGCTACACCTTC
TRBJ2-7,NA,NA,TRBV5-4,CASWASAHYEQYF,TGTGCCAGCTGGGCTAGCGCCCACTACGAGCAGTACTTC
TRBJ2-3,many,NA,TRBV2,CAEGTGIGDTQYF,TGTGCGGAGGGGACCGGGATAGGAGATACGCAGTATTTT
TRBJ1-1,many,NA,TRBV11-3,CASSLSGGNTEAFF,TGTGCCAGCAGCTTATCGGGGGGGAACACTGAAGCTTTCTTT
TRBJ2-5,many,NA,TRBV6-1,CASSEGRDWRETQYF,TGTGCCAGCAGTGAAGGGAGGGATTGGAGAGAGACCCAGTACTTC
TRBJ1-2,many,NA,TRBV7-9,CASSVGTRAYGYTF,TGTGCCAGCAGCGTAGGGACCAGGGCGTATGGCTACACCTTC
TRBJ2-3,many,NA,TRBV6-9,CASSYHPPTDTQYF,TGTGCCAGCAGTTACCACCCACCCACAGATACGCAGTATTTT
TRBJ1-1,NA,TRBD1,TRBV28,CASKPRGGENTEAFF,TGTGCCAGCAAACCCAGGGGGGGAGAAAACACTGAAGCTTTCTTT
TRBJ2-7,many,TRBD2,TRBV7-6,CASSLSAGEWNEQYF,TGTGCCAGCAGCTTATCAGCGGGAGAATGGAACGAGCAGTACTTC
TRBJ1-2,NA,TRBD1,TRBV28,CASSLVLGQGAYYGYTF,TGTGCCAGCAGTTTAGTTCTCGGTCAGGGGGCATACTATGGCTACACCTTC
TRBJ2-7,many,TRBD1,TRBV6-1,CASRRTGDEQYF,TGTGCCAGCAGGCGAACAGGGGACGAGCAGTACTTC
TRBJ1-2,many,TRBD1,TRBV12-3/TRBV12-4,CASTGTDYGYTF,TGTGCCAGCACTGGGACAGACTATGGCTACACCTTC
TRBJ2-3,NA,NA,TRBV15,CATSRDCHPDTQYF,TGTGCCACCAGCAGAGATTGTCACCCAGATACGCAGTATTTT
TRBJ2-7,many,NA,TRBV5-6,CASSRGPEQDYEQYF,TGTGCCAGCAGCAGAGGACCGGAGCAAGACTACGAGCAGTACTTC
TRBJ1-3,many,NA,TRBV19,CASSIRSSSASGNTIYF,TGTGCCAGTAGTATAAGGAGTTCGAGTGCCTCTGGAAACACCATATATTTT
TRBJ2-7,many,NA,TRBV20-1,CSAESGTASSYEQYF,TGCAGTGCTGAATCCGGGACGGCAAGCTCCTACGAGCAGTACTTC
TRBJ1-6,NA,NA,TRBV6-4,CASSPTVTGSSPLHF,TGTGCCAGCAGTCCAACAGTGACGGGTTCCTCACCCCTCCACTTT
TRBJ2-3,once,NA,TRBV20-1,CSARDHGTDTQYF,TGCAGTGCTAGAGACCACGGGACAGATACGCAGTATTTT
TRBJ1-2,medium-sized,NA,TRBV6-5,CASSYSGAPGLLKDYGYTF,TGTGCCAGCAGTTACTCAGGGGCTCCCGGCCTCCTTAAGGACTATGGCTACACCTTC
TRBJ2-5,NA,TRBD2,TRBV7-9,CASSLGYCLAGGPSGETQYF,TGTGCCAGCAGCTTAGGCTATTGTCTAGCGGGGGGGCCGTCCGGGGAGACCCAGTACTTC
TRBJ2-7,NA,NA,TRBV2,CASSDLKAHYEQYF,TGTGCCAGCAGTGACCTTAAAGCACACTACGAGCAGTACTTC
TRBJ2-7,many,TRBD2,TRBV4-2,CASSRWASGSSYEQYF,TGTGCCAGCAGCCGCTGGGCCAGCGGGAGCTCCTACGAGCAGTACTTC
TRBJ1-2,NA,TRBD1,TRBV2,CASSRYPGQGTGGYTF,TGTGCCAGCAGTCGATATCCGGGACAGGGGACAGGCGGCTACACCTTC
TRBJ2-5,many,NA,TRBV5-6,CASSLEVKETQYF,TGTGCCAGCAGCTTGGAGGTAAAAGAGACCCAGTACTTC
TRBJ1-2,many,NA,TRBV2,CASSEIQMNYGYTF,TGTGCCAGCAGTGAAATACAGATGAACTATGGCTACACCTTC
TRBJ2-2,many,TRBD2,TRBV11-2,CACGASGDTGELFF,TGTGCATGTGGGGCCAGCGGGGACACCGGGGAGCTGTTTTTT
TRBJ2-7,many,TRBD2,TRBV27,CASSPTKSGRAREQYF,TGTGCCAGCAGCCCCACGAAGAGCGGGAGGGCTCGTGAGCAGTACTTC
TRBJ1-4,many,NA,TRBV10-2,CASSGGIGEKLFF,TGCGCCAGCAGTGGGGGAATTGGGGAAAAACTGTTTTTT
TRBJ1-1,many,NA,TRBV5-5,CASSFFVNTEAFF,TGTGCCAGCAGCTTTTTCGTGAACACTGAAGCTTTCTTT
TRBJ1-4,many,NA,TRBV2,CASSDLQGDEKLFF,TGTGCCAGCAGTGATTTGCAGGGTGATGAAAAACTGTTTTTT
TRBJ1-6,many,NA,TRBV7-8,CASSSHPRGLHPYNSPLHF,TGTGCCAGCAGCTCACATCCCCGGGGCCTCCACCCATATAATTCACCCCTCCACTTT
TRBJ1-3,many,NA,TRBV11-2,CASSPRGPRRGNTIYF,TGTGCCAGCAGCCCCCGGGGACCCCGGCGGGGAAACACCATATATTTT
TRBJ1-3,many,NA,TRBV6-1,CASSPDYSGNTIYF,TGTGCCAGCAGCCCTGACTACTCTGGAAACACCATATATTTT
TRBJ1-4,many,TRBD1,TRBV19,CASSKVGLRTGGRKLFF,TGTGCCAGTAGTAAAGTCGGGCTCCGGACAGGGGGCAGGAAACTGTTTTTT
TRBJ1-1,many,TRBD1,TRBV5-1,CASSRSTGGGKNEAFF,TGCGCCAGCAGCCGGTCGACAGGGGGCGGGAAGAATGAAGCTTTCTTT
TRBJ2-7,many,TRBD2,TRBV2,CASSGSGGYGEQYF,TGTGCCAGCAGTGGAAGCGGGGGCTATGGTGAGCAGTACTTC